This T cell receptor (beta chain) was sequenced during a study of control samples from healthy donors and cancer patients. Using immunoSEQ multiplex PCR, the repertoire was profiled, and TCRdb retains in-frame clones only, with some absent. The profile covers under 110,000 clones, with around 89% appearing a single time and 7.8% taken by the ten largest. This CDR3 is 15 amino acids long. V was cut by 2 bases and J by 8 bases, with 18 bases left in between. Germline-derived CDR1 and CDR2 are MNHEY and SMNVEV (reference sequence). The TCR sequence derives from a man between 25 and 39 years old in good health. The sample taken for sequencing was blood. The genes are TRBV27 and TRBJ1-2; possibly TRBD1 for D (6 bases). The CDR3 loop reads CASSLVGGAGGGYTF. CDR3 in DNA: TGTGCCAGCAGTTTAGTGGGGGGCGCGGGAGGCGGCTACACCTTC.